The text below deals with one T cell receptor beta chain. Its target is unknown. Profiling relied on immunoSEQ multiplex PCR, and the TCRdb table lists in-frame clones only, not all of them. The sample carries fewer than 13,000 clones, roughly 80% recorded once. The sample is drawn from a study of T cell repertoires in ileal Crohn's disease. Study at large: Patients had a median approximately 7.8-year disease duration, and approximately 36% were active smokers. Findings and limits, study-wide: All patients with clonality above 26.8% had endoscopic recurrence. Compared with non-smokers, active smokers at surgery showed more clonal expansions.

The sample's time point: neoterminal ileum biopsy at postoperative endoscopy, about 6 months after surgery. V lost 2 bases to trimming and J lost 0 bases, with 10 bases between them. In germline, CDR1 is MNHNY, CDR2 SVGAGI (reference sequence). This CDR3 has 15 residues. The V and J genes are TRBV6-6 and TRBJ1-1; D is uncertain. Sequenced material: ileal tissue. This clonotype was obtained from an adult with Crohn's disease. The CDR3 here is CASSYVLSMNTEAFF. The CDR3 DNA sequence: TGTGCCAGCAGTTACGTCCTCTCTATGAACACTGAAGCTTTCTTT.